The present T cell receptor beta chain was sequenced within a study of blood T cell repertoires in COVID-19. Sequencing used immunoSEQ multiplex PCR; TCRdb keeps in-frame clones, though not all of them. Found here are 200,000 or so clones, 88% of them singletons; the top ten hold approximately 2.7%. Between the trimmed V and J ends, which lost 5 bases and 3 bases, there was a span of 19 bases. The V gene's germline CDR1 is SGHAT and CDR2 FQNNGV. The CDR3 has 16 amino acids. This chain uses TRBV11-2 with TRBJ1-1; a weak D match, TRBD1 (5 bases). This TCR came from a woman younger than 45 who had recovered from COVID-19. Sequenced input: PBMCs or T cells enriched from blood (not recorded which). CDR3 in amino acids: CASSPSDSSRYTEAFF. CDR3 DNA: TGTGCCAGCAGCCCCTCCGACAGCAGTCGGTACACTGAAGCTTTCTTT.